These T cell receptor beta chains were read from a single sample in a study of T cells in Graves' hyperthyroidism and ophthalmopathy. TCRdb re-called the multiplex PCR reads through MiXCR, storing one row per CDR3 protein. The table shows about 590,000 distinct CDR3 sequences, with over 12% occurring only once. Material: blood. These receptors all stem from a young woman with Graves' ophthalmopathy. The CDR3 runs from the conserved cysteine through the conserved F or W. A D gene is named only where the DNA matches it firmly. Size is stated for part of the rows, as once, few or many counts, or as a class when the clone is expanded.

abundance: many
d_gene: NA
len: 13
j_gene: TRBJ2-3
v_gene: TRBV20-1
CDR3nt: TGCAGTGCTTCCGCGGGGGCAACAGATACGCAGTATTTT
CDR3aa: CSASAGATDTQYF

abundance: many
d_gene: TRBD2
len: 19
j_gene: TRBJ2-7
v_gene: TRBV28
CDR3nt: TGTGCCAGCAGTTTATGGGCCTACAGGTCTAGCGGGAGTTCGGGAGAGCAGTACTTC
CDR3aa: CASSLWAYRSSGSSGEQYF

abundance: many
d_gene: TRBD1
len: 15
j_gene: TRBJ2-7
v_gene: TRBV27
CDR3nt: TGTGCCAGCAGTCTAAGGACAGGGAACATCTACGAGCAGTACTTC
CDR3aa: CASSLRTGNIYEQYF

abundance: many
d_gene: NA
len: 16
j_gene: TRBJ2-1
v_gene: TRBV5-6
CDR3nt: TGTGCCAGCAGCTTGGTGGGGGCCCTGGGCTACAATGAGCAGTTCTTC
CDR3aa: CASSLVGALGYNEQFF

abundance: few
d_gene: NA
len: 15
j_gene: TRBJ2-3
v_gene: TRBV19
CDR3nt: TGTGCCAGTAGCCTCGTAAGGGTCACAACGGATACGCAGTATTTT
CDR3aa: CASSLVRVTTDTQYF

abundance: few
d_gene: NA
len: 14
j_gene: TRBJ2-3
v_gene: TRBV4-3
CDR3nt: TGCGCCAGCAGCCAGGTCGGCTTGAGGAATACGCAGTATTTT
CDR3aa: CASSQVGLRNTQYF

abundance: many
d_gene: TRBD2
len: 15
j_gene: TRBJ2-5
v_gene: TRBV2
CDR3nt: TGTGCCAGCAGGGAAGCGGGAGTAGGGCAAGAGACCCAGTACTTC
CDR3aa: CASREAGVGQETQYF

abundance: many
d_gene: NA
len: 12
j_gene: TRBJ2-7
v_gene: TRBV3-1
CDR3nt: TGTGCCAGCAGCCAATCTGTCTACGAGCAGTACTTC
CDR3aa: CASSQSVYEQYF

abundance: many
d_gene: TRBD1
len: 14
j_gene: TRBJ1-3
v_gene: TRBV28
CDR3nt: TGTGCCAGCAGTTTCCGGGACAGGGGAAACACCATATATTTT
CDR3aa: CASSFRDRGNTIYF

abundance: many
d_gene: NA
len: 15
j_gene: TRBJ2-7
v_gene: TRBV6-2/TRBV6-3
CDR3nt: TGTGCCAGCAGTTACTCGAGGGAGGCTGGCTACGAGCAGTACTTC
CDR3aa: CASSYSREAGYEQYF

abundance: many
d_gene: NA
len: 15
j_gene: TRBJ2-1
v_gene: TRBV7-2
CDR3nt: TGTGCCAGCAGCCCCTACCCGGACAGAAACAATGAGCAGTTCTTC
CDR3aa: CASSPYPDRNNEQFF

abundance: many
d_gene: NA
len: 13
j_gene: TRBJ2-1
v_gene: TRBV30
CDR3nt: TGTGCCTGGAGCCACGGGAGACACAATGAGCAGTTCTTC
CDR3aa: CAWSHGRHNEQFF

abundance: many
d_gene: TRBD1
len: 16
j_gene: TRBJ1-1
v_gene: TRBV5-8
CDR3nt: TGTGCCAGCAGCTTGCCAACAGGGGCGAAGGACACTGAAGCTTTCTTT
CDR3aa: CASSLPTGAKDTEAFF

abundance: many
d_gene: TRBD1
len: 14
j_gene: TRBJ1-2
v_gene: TRBV28
CDR3nt: TGTGCCAGCAGTTTATCGACAGGGAGTGACGGCTACACCTTC
CDR3aa: CASSLSTGSDGYTF

abundance: many
d_gene: TRBD2
len: 15
j_gene: TRBJ2-7
v_gene: TRBV6-5
CDR3nt: TGTGCCAGCAGTTACCTAGCGGGACCCCCCTACGAGCAGTACTTC
CDR3aa: CASSYLAGPPYEQYF

abundance: few
d_gene: TRBD1
len: 17
j_gene: TRBJ1-2
v_gene: TRBV4-3
CDR3nt: TGCGCCAGCAGCCACGGGACAGGGGCCCTATCTAACTATGGCTACACCTTC
CDR3aa: CASSHGTGALSNYGYTF

abundance: NA
d_gene: TRBD1
len: 18
j_gene: TRBJ1-5
v_gene: TRBV6-1
CDR3nt: TGTGCCAGCAGTAAGGGACAGGGAACCCCATATAGCAATCAGCCCCAGCATTTT
CDR3aa: CASSKGQGTPYSNQPQHF

abundance: many
d_gene: NA
len: 15
j_gene: TRBJ2-1
v_gene: TRBV6-6
CDR3nt: TGTGCCAGCAGTTACTCAGGAGCGGCGTACAATGAGCAGTTCTTC
CDR3aa: CASSYSGAAYNEQFF

abundance: NA
d_gene: NA
len: 15
j_gene: TRBJ1-3
v_gene: TRBV11-2
CDR3nt: TGTGCCAGCAGCCCCAGACGGTACTCTGGAAACACCATATATTTT
CDR3aa: CASSPRRYSGNTIYF

abundance: many
d_gene: NA
len: 12
j_gene: TRBJ2-7
v_gene: TRBV28
CDR3nt: TGTGCCAGCAGTTTTTCTGCCTACGAGCAGTACTTC
CDR3aa: CASSFSAYEQYF

abundance: NA
d_gene: NA
len: 16
j_gene: TRBJ2-5
v_gene: TRBV2
CDR3nt: TGTGCCAGCAGGGGCGCCGGGACCCACAAAGGGGAGACCCAGTACTTC
CDR3aa: CASRGAGTHKGETQYF

abundance: NA
d_gene: NA
len: 22
j_gene: TRBJ2-5
v_gene: TRBV28
CDR3nt: TGTGCCAGCAGCCAAGATCCGAAGCCCAAGAGATACGCTAGAGGGGCACAAGAGACCCAGTACTTC
CDR3aa: CASSQDPKPKRYARGAQETQYF

abundance: few
d_gene: NA
len: 15
j_gene: TRBJ1-2
v_gene: TRBV4-2
CDR3nt: TGTGCCAGCAGCCAAGAGCAGGGACAAAACTATGGCTACACCTTC
CDR3aa: CASSQEQGQNYGYTF

abundance: many
d_gene: NA
len: 14
j_gene: TRBJ2-2
v_gene: TRBV12-3/TRBV12-4
CDR3nt: TGTGCCAGCAGTTTTTGGGGGGCGGGCGGGGAGCTGTTTTTT
CDR3aa: CASSFWGAGGELFF

abundance: many
d_gene: NA
len: 17
j_gene: TRBJ1-2
v_gene: TRBV7-2
CDR3nt: TGTGCCAGCAGCTCCCGGGACGGGAAAAGGGGATTATATGGCTACACCTTC
CDR3aa: CASSSRDGKRGLYGYTF

abundance: few
d_gene: NA
len: 17
j_gene: TRBJ1-4
v_gene: TRBV4-3
CDR3nt: TGCGCCAGCAGCCAAGACCCGCGCGCCCCAACTAATGAAAAACTGTTTTTT
CDR3aa: CASSQDPRAPTNEKLFF

abundance: NA
d_gene: NA
len: 15
j_gene: TRBJ2-3
v_gene: TRBV20-1
CDR3nt: TGCAGTGCTAGAGCTCCAGGGACTAGCACAGATACGCAGTATTTT
CDR3aa: CSARAPGTSTDTQYF

abundance: few
d_gene: TRBD2
len: 16
j_gene: TRBJ2-7
v_gene: TRBV5-1
CDR3nt: TGCGCCAGCAGCTCGACCGGGACTAGCGGGAAATACGAGCAGTACTTC
CDR3aa: CASSSTGTSGKYEQYF

abundance: many
d_gene: NA
len: 15
j_gene: TRBJ2-1
v_gene: TRBV12-3/TRBV12-4
CDR3nt: TGTGCCAGCAGTCCCCGGGACGCCTTCCCGGATGAGCAGTTCTTC
CDR3aa: CASSPRDAFPDEQFF

abundance: NA
d_gene: NA
len: 17
j_gene: TRBJ1-1
v_gene: TRBV19
CDR3nt: TGTGCCAGTAGTATAGTGGGAGGGGGAGTGGTGAACACTGAAGCTTTCTTT
CDR3aa: CASSIVGGGVVNTEAFF

abundance: NA
d_gene: NA
len: 15
j_gene: TRBJ2-1
v_gene: TRBV6-9
CDR3nt: TGTGCCAGCAGTTATGTGGGCGCTACAAACAATGAGCAGTTCTTC
CDR3aa: CASSYVGATNNEQFF

abundance: few
d_gene: TRBD2
len: 15
j_gene: TRBJ2-5
v_gene: TRBV27
CDR3nt: TGTGCCAGTTGGGGACTAGCGGGAGGGGAGGAGACCCAGTACTTC
CDR3aa: CASWGLAGGEETQYF

abundance: NA
d_gene: NA
len: 14
j_gene: TRBJ2-7
v_gene: TRBV20-1
CDR3nt: TGCAGTGCTAGAATGGGGGGGCAGACCTACGAGCAGTACTTC
CDR3aa: CSARMGGQTYEQYF

abundance: NA
d_gene: TRBD2
len: 15
j_gene: TRBJ2-2
v_gene: TRBV15
CDR3nt: TGTGCCACCAAAATGGGAGGACTAGCCGGCGGGGAGCTGTTTTTT
CDR3aa: CATKMGGLAGGELFF

abundance: few
d_gene: NA
len: 13
j_gene: TRBJ2-2
v_gene: TRBV11-3
CDR3nt: TGTGCCAGCAGCTTAGACCTCGGCGGGGAGCTGTTTTTT
CDR3aa: CASSLDLGGELFF

abundance: NA
d_gene: TRBD2
len: 17
j_gene: TRBJ2-1
v_gene: TRBV6-6
CDR3nt: TGTGCCAGCAGTTACTCCGGGACTAGCGGGAGTCTTAATGAGCAGTTCTTC
CDR3aa: CASSYSGTSGSLNEQFF

abundance: many
d_gene: TRBD1
len: 15
j_gene: TRBJ1-2
v_gene: TRBV11-3
CDR3nt: TGTGCCAGCAGCCCCCGTCAGGGGGCTCCCTATGGCTACACCTTC
CDR3aa: CASSPRQGAPYGYTF